This passage covers 3 T cell receptor beta chains from one sample sequenced in a study of cytomegalovirus exposure and HLA in healthy donors. PCR was performed using 60 Vbeta and 13 Jbeta primers. This table comes from immunoSEQ multiplex PCR, and its TCRdb copy is limited to in-frame clones, with some not included. The data contain 150,000 to 200,000 clones, approximately 81% of them singletons. The sample was PBMCs. The receptors here all came from a woman aged 45-59 years in good health and CMV-seronegative.

The chain is built from TRBV9 and TRBJ2-1, with a weak D call TRBD2 (6 bases). This CDR3 has 17 residues. V lost 0 bases to trimming and J lost 3 bases, with 16 bases between them. From germline, CDR1 is SGDLS and CDR2 YYNGEE. The CDR3 is CASSVDFGSGIYNEQFF. The CDR3 nucleotides are TGTGCCAGCAGCGTAGATTTTGGTAGCGGAATCTACAATGAGCAGTTCTTC.

In its sample, this clone was seen a few times. The genes are TRBV6-6 and TRBJ2-5, with unresolved D. The germline V gene encodes CDR1 MNHNY and CDR2 SVGAGI (reference sequence). CDR3 length: 14 amino acids. V lost 3 bases and J lost 9, with 17 bases in between. CDR3 sequence: CASSYDSASAAQYF. CDR3 sequence (DNA): TGTGCCAGCAGTTATGACTCCGCCAGTGCGGCCCAGTACTTC.

This clone was recorded only once. At one boundary the junction diverges from the germline segment, which might be a read error. This sample includes further DNA sequences coding for the same CDR3. The chain recombines TRBV25-1 with TRBJ1-5, with a weak D call TRBD1 (6 bases). CDR1 and CDR2 (germline): MGHDK, SYGVNS. CDR3 length: 15 residues. CDR3 region: CASSESGDRNQPQHF. The DNA of the CDR3 is TGTGCCAGCAGTGAGTCAGGGGACCGCAATCAGCCCCAGCACTTT. The entire variable domain, with the rest obtained from reference TRBV25-1 and TRBJ1-5, is as follows: EADIYQTPRYLVIGTGKKITLECSQTMGHDKMYWYQQDPGMELHLIHYSYGVNSTEKGDLSSESTVSRIRTEHFPLTLESARPSHTSQYLCASSESGDRNQPQHFGDGTRLSIL.